The 16 T cell receptor beta chains given below trace back to one sample, sequenced in a study of T cells after yellow fever vaccination. MiXCR, run by TCRdb on the 5' RACE reads, gives a single entry per CDR3 protein. The table includes under 300,000 distinct CDR3 sequences, 6.9% detected once. This sample comprised CD4+ T cells sorted from PBMCs, obtained 15 days after the yellow fever booster vaccination. Receptors originate from a man aged 25 to 40 who received the YFV17D yellow fever vaccine.

V gene TRBV7-9 combines with J gene TRBJ2-2; D may be TRBD2 (6 bases). V was shortened by 6 bases and J by 7 bases, with 18 bases between the two germline ends. This CDR3 is built from 15 residues. The germline gives CDR1 SEHNR, CDR2 FQNEAQ (reference sequence). In DNA, the CDR3 is TGTGCCAGCAGTCTACCGAGGGCAGCGGGCGGGGAGCTGTTTTTT. Its translation: CASSLPRAAGGELFF. The full variable domain, rest sourced from reference TRBV7-9 and TRBJ2-2, is DTGVSQNPRHKITKRGQNVTFRCDPISEHNRLYWYRQTLGQGPEFLTYFQNEAQLEKSRLLSDRFSAERPKGSFSTLEIQRTEQGDSAMYLCASSLPRAAGGELFFGEGSRLTVL.

This clonotype was seen once. A clone one base away is much larger, so this may be a read error. This chain connects TRBV27 to TRBJ2-3; tentative D call: TRBD1 (6 bases). Trimming left V 7 bases short and J 7 bases short, with 12 bases between. The CDR3 covers 12 residues. The germline gives CDR1 MNHEY, CDR2 SMNVEV (reference sequence). CDR3 nucleotides: TGTGCCAGCACAGGGGCGGCATATACGCAGTATTTT. Encoded protein: CASTGAAYTQYF.

The chain employs TRBV19 and TRBJ1-5; D remains unclear. This CDR3 is built from 12 residues. Trimming cost V 9 bases and J 6 bases, with 12 bases left between them. Germline lookup yields CDR1 LNHDA and CDR2 SQIVND (reference sequence). The CDR3, as DNA: TGTGCCAGCTCTAGAGGAGTTCAGCCCCAGCATTTT. Protein: CASSRGVQPQHF.

This clonotype was seen ten or more times. The genes are TRBV2 and TRBJ2-5; 8 nucleotides line up with TRBD2. The V segment lost 7 bases and the J segment 1 base; nucleotides outside the gene matches: 5. Germline V CDR1 and CDR2: SNHLY, FYNNEI. The CDR3 extends over 14 amino acids. The CDR3 DNA reads as TGTGCCAGCACCCGGGAGGGCTTCCAAGAGACCCAGTACTTC. It is translated as CASTREGFQETQYF. The full variable domain, its missing parts supplied by reference TRBV2 and TRBJ2-5, is EPEVTQTPSHQVTQMGQEVILRCVPISNHLYFYWYRQILGQKVEFLVSFYNNEISEKSEIFDDQFSVERPDGSNFTLKIRSTKLEDSAMYFCASTREGFQETQYFGPGTRLLVL.

In this sample, this clonotype turned up a few times. The chain carries TRBV10-3 and TRBJ1-2, with TRBD1 identical over 7 bases. Trimming took 8 bases from V and 1 from J; bases not matched to a gene: 7. Germline V gene data show CDR1 as ENHRY and CDR2 as SYGVKD. There are 14 residues in the CDR3. CDR3 residues: CAIGDSAFNYGYTF. The CDR3 nucleotides read TGTGCCATCGGGGACAGCGCCTTTAACTATGGCTACACCTTC.

This chain uses TRBV7-2 with TRBJ2-1; D not certain. V lost 6 bases and J lost 5, with 11 bases in between. Germline V lookup: CDR1 SGHTA, CDR2 FQGNSA. The CDR3 consists of 13 residues. The CDR3 bases are TGTGCCAGCAGGTCCCAAGCGAACAATGAGCAGTTCTTC. Protein product: CASRSQANNEQFF.

This clonotype was seen only a few times. V usage is TRBV5-1 and J usage is TRBJ1-1; maybe TRBD1 (5 bases). V lost 4 bases and J 0 bases, leaving 10 bases between the germline ends. This CDR3 spans 14 amino acids. The germline V gene has CDR1 SGHRS and CDR2 YFSETQ. The CDR3 bases are TGCGCCAGCAGCGGGGGGGAGATGAACACTGAAGCTTTCTTT. Its protein product is CASSGGEMNTEAFF. Filled out from reference TRBV5-1 and TRBJ1-1, the complete variable domain reads KAGVTQTPRYLIKTRGQQVTLSCSPISGHRSVSWYQQTPGQGLQFLFEYFSETQRNKGNFPGRFSGRQFSNSRSEMNVSTLELGDSALYLCASSGGEMNTEAFFGQGTRLTVV.

The genes are TRBV30 and TRBJ2-2; unclear D gene. Germline CDR1 and CDR2: GTSNPN and SVGIG (reference sequence). The V end was cut by 0 bases, the J end by 6 bases, with 14 bases between. The CDR3 extends over 15 amino acids. CDR3 in amino acids: CAWSVYGASAGELFF. CDR3 in DNA: TGTGCCTGGAGTGTATACGGAGCGTCGGCCGGGGAGCTGTTTTTT.

The V and J genes are TRBV29-1 and TRBJ2-2; D is perhaps TRBD1 or TRBD2 (5 bases each). V was pared by 4 bases and J by 8 bases, with 17 bases between. There are 14 residues in the CDR3. Germline V gene data show CDR1 as SQVTM and CDR2 as ANQGSEA. CDR3 in DNA: TGCAGCGTTGGGGACCCCGGTCATCGTGGGGAGCTGTTTTTT. It translates to CSVGDPGHRGELFF.

This clonotype appeared a few times. The genes are TRBV29-1 and TRBJ2-7; D is perhaps TRBD2 (6 bases). V lost 1 base, J lost 0 bases, and 10 bases lay in between. CDR3 size: 14 residues. Germline V gene sequence: CDR1 SQVTM, CDR2 ANQGSEA. The CDR3, as DNA: TGCAGCGTTGAAGGCGGGAAGAGCTCCTACGAGCAGTACTTC. This sequence encodes CSVEGGKSSYEQYF.

This clonotype was observed a few times. The chain combines TRBV24-1 with TRBJ2-3; tentative D call: TRBD2 (5 bases). Per germline, CDR1 KGHDR and CDR2 SFDVKD. The V and J ends lost 2 bases and 0 bases respectively, with 11 bases between them. This CDR3 spans 16 amino acids. Written as DNA, the CDR3 is TGTGCCACCAGTGATTCTCGGGGATCTAGCACAGATACGCAGTATTTT. As protein: CATSDSRGSSTDTQYF.

This clonotype was seen a few times. This chain links TRBV20-1 with TRBJ1-5; 7 bases fit TRBD1. The CDR3 contains 14 residues. CDR1 DFQATT and CDR2 SNEGSKA come from the germline V gene (reference sequence). Unmatched junction bases numbered 6, after V lost 4 bases and J lost 3 bases. CDR3 bases: TGCAGTGCTATCGGGACAGCCCACAATCAGCCCCAGCATTTT. Residues: CSAIGTAHNQPQHF.

This clonotype showed up many times. This chain uses TRBV6-1 with TRBJ2-7; D gene uncertain. Per germline, CDR1 MNHNS and CDR2 SASEGT. Trimming shortened V by 6 bases and J by 7 bases, and 10 bases separated the two germline ends. There are 11 residues in the CDR3. The CDR3 DNA reads as TGTGCCAGCAGGAGCCTTGTGGAGCAGTACTTC. Protein: CASRSLVEQYF.

This clonotype was counted ten times or more. The chain couples TRBV5-1 to TRBJ2-5; 7 bases are a match to TRBD2. J was trimmed by 5 bases and V by 4 bases; bases with no gene match: 8. This CDR3 contains 14 residues. Germline values: CDR1 SGHRS, CDR2 YFSETQ. CDR3 sequence (DNA): TGCGCCAGCAGCCCGGCAGCTAGCGGTGAGACCCAGTACTTC. It yields the protein CASSPAASGETQYF.

This clonotype occurred many times. The chain employs TRBV29-1 and TRBJ2-7, with 9 bases aligning to TRBD1. The CDR3 is 12 residues long. The germline gives CDR1 SQVTM, CDR2 ANQGSEA. Unmatched junction bases numbered 2, after V lost 4 bases and J lost 4 bases. The CDR3 nucleotides are TGCAGCGTTGGGGGACAGGGATACGAGCAGTACTTC. Amino acids: CSVGGQGYEQYF.

There are a few counts of this clonotype. This chain connects TRBV6-1 to TRBJ2-7; 7 positions match TRBD2. Germline V CDR1 and CDR2: MNHNS, SASEGT. Losses at the gene ends were 6 bases for V and 2 bases for J; bases not matched to a gene: 7. The CDR3 length is 14 residues. The CDR3 sequence: CASSPGLSTYEQYF. DNA of the CDR3: TGTGCCAGCAGCCCGGGACTATCGACCTACGAGCAGTACTTC.